This TCR beta chain is drawn from a study of identifying expanded T cells in peripheral blood. Whole-study results and caveats: About 1.2 clones differed between technical replicates, versus approximately 17 and 20 over time. Across healthy donors, higher total template counts meant significantly greater roughly two-week count variance.

Remarks on this clone: Its matching antigen is unknown.

Clones were sequenced by immunoSEQ multiplex PCR, and TCRdb holds only the in-frame ones, with some missing. The sample carries about 130,000 clones, less than 90% recorded once. No infections or other immune events were documented during collection. V was cut by 3 bases and J by 7 bases, with 18 bases left in between. The CDR3 is made up of 14 amino acids. CDR1 is SQVTM and CDR2 is ANQGSEA in the germline V gene. The chain recombines TRBV29-1 with TRBJ1-2; D is possibly TRBD1 (6 bases). The sequence was obtained from a person aged 18 to 70 in good health. The sequenced sample was blood. CDR3 protein: CSVDEFRDITGYTF. In DNA, the CDR3 is TGCAGCGTTGATGAGTTCCGGGACATCACTGGCTACACCTTC.